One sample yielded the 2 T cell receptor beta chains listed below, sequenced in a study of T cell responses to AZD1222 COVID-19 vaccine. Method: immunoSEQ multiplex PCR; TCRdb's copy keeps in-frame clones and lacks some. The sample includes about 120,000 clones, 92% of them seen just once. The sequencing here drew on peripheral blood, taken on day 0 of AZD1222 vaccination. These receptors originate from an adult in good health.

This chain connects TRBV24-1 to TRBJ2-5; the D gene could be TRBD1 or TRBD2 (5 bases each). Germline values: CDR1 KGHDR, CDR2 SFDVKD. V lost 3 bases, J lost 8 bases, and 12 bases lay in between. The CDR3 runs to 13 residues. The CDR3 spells CATSDGTERTQYF. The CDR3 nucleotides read TGTGCCACCAGTGATGGGACGGAGAGAACCCAGTACTTC.

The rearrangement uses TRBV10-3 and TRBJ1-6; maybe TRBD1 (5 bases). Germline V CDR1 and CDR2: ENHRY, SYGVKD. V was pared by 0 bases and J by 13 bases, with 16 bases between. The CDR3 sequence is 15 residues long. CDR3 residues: CAISESSQGTSPLHF. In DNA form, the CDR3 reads TGTGCCATCAGTGAGTCTTCCCAGGGAACGTCTCCCCTCCACTTT.